The 4 T cell receptor beta chains below were found in one sample sequenced in a study of T cells in Graves' hyperthyroidism and ophthalmopathy. There were TCR beta CDR3 regions amplified from RNA transcripts. First-round RT-PCR of the TCR CDR3 relied on the HTBI primer set. TCRdb re-analysed the multiplex PCR reads in MiXCR, keeping a single row per CDR3 protein. The data show about 49,000 distinct CDR3 sequences, roughly 51% seen once. Sequenced material: peripheral blood or thyroid tissue (not recorded which). The receptor set was obtained from a man aged 18 to 29 with Graves' hyperthyroidism.

This clonotype was picked up many times. The chain joins TRBV4-1 to TRBJ1-1; the D gene is possibly TRBD1 (6 bases). The CDR3 consists of 14 residues. The germline V gene has CDR1 MGHRA and CDR2 YSYEKL. V lost 0 bases and J 6 bases, leaving 11 bases between the germline ends. The CDR3 DNA is TGCGCCAGCAGCCAAGACAGGGGCGGCTCTGAAGCTTTCTTT. Its translation is CASSQDRGGSEAFF.

On this clonotype itself: A read error may be the cause here, since a much bigger clone is one base away. The genes are TRBV2 and TRBJ2-5; the match to TRBD2 covers 7 bases. Germline V gene sequence: CDR1 SNHLY, CDR2 FYNNEI. The CDR3 is 14 residues long. The V segment lost 8 bases and the J segment 9 bases; nucleotides outside the gene matches: 15. This CDR3 reads CASGGDCLVEAQYF. CDR3 DNA sequence: TGTGCCAGCGGGGGGGACTGTCTAGTGGAGGCCCAGTACTTC. The full variable domain, rest sourced from reference TRBV2 and TRBJ2-5, is EPEVTQTPSHQVTQMGQEVILRCVPISNHLYFYWYRQILGQKVEFLVSFYNNEISEKSEIFDDQFSVERPDGSNFTLKIRSTKLEDSAMYFCASGGDCLVEAQYFGPGTRLLVL.

V is TRBV15 and J is TRBJ2-2; no clear D. The CDR3 covers 15 residues. Germline V gene data show CDR1 as LNHNV and CDR2 as YYDKDF (reference sequence). The V gene lost 6 bases and the J gene lost 1 base, with 12 bases spanning the gap. The CDR3 is CATRAGRRNTGELFF. DNA of the CDR3: TGTGCCACCAGAGCCGGACGGAGGAACACCGGGGAGCTGTTTTTT.

The chain recombines TRBV6-5 with TRBJ1-2, with 11 bases aligning to TRBD1. CDR3 length: 15 residues. CDR1 is MNHEY and CDR2 is SVGAGI in the germline V gene. V lost 4 bases to trimming and J lost 6 bases; unmatched junction nucleotides: 7. Here the CDR3 reads CASSFGQGALDGYTF. DNA for the CDR3: TGTGCCAGCAGTTTTGGACAGGGGGCGCTGGATGGCTACACCTTC.